This T cell receptor (beta chain) was documented in a study of T cells in narcolepsy. In the study overall: Healthy controls were enrolled alongside patients with narcolepsy type 1 or type 2.

Findings and limits, study-wide: Comparing one patient's CSF and blood CD4+ clonotypes highlighted HCRT- and TRIB2-specific autoreactive clonotypes.

Germline V gene data show CDR1 as GTSNPN and CDR2 as SVGIG (reference sequence). V was trimmed by 1 base and J by 2 bases, leaving 6 bases between them. The CDR3 runs to 13 residues. This clone was seen just once. Its matching antigen is unknown. Some clones are missing from TCRdb's copy, which holds only in-frame ones; the method was immunoSEQ multiplex PCR. The sample has nearly 1,500 clones, around 42% seen once. The clonotype was recovered from a human donor with narcolepsy. The chain uses TRBV30 and TRBJ1-5, with D possibly being TRBD1 (6 bases). Sequencing was performed on cultured CD8+ T cells from cerebrospinal fluid. DNA of the CDR3: TGTGCCTGGAGTGGACAGGGCAATCAGCCCCAGCATTTT. Translating it yields CAWSGQGNQPQHF.